This T cell receptor beta chain is from a study of blood T cell repertoires in COVID-19. Study-wide context: PBMCs, B-cell-depleted T cells, or T cells were the source of the cDNA or gDNA that made up the material.

Only in-frame clones appear in the TCRdb table, and some are missing; sequencing was by immunoSEQ multiplex PCR. Seen here are 150,000 or so clones, 70% to 85% observed once, and the top ten hold 6.5% to 9%. Germline CDR1 SGHRS, CDR2 YFSETQ. The CDR3 extends over 13 amino acids. Trimming took off 4 bases at V and 2 bases at J, with 9 bases between the two ends. This chain uses TRBV5-1 with TRBJ1-1; tentative D call: TRBD1 (6 bases). The sequenced sample consisted of peripheral blood. The clonotype was recovered from a woman aged 45-65 years in a cohort sampled during active or convalescent COVID-19. Here the CDR3 reads CASSPGTNTEAFF. The CDR3 bases are TGCGCCAGCAGCCCCGGGACAAACACTGAAGCTTTCTTT.